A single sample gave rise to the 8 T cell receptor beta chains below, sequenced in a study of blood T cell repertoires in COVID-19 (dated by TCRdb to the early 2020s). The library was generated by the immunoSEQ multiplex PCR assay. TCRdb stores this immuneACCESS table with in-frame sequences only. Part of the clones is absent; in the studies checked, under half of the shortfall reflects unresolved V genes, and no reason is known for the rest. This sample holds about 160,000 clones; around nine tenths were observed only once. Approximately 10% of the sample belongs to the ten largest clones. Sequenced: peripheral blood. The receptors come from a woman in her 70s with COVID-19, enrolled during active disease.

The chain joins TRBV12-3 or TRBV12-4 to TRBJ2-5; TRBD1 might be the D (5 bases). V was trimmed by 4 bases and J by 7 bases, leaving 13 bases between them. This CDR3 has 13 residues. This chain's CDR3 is CASSWGTIGTQYF. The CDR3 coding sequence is TGTGCCAGCAGTTGGGGCACCATCGGGACCCAGTACTTC.

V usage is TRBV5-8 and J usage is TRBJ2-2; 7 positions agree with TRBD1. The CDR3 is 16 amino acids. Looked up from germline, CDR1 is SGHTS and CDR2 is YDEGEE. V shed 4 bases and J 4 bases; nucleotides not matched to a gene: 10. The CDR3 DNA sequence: TGTGCCAGCAGCAGGGACAGTACCTTTTTCACCGGGGAGCTGTTTTTT. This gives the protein CASSRDSTFFTGELFF.

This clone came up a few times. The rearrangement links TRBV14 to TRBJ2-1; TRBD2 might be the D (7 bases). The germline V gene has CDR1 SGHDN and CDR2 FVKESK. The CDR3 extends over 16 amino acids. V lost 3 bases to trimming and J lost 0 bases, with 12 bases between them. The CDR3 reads CASSQGAGASYNEQFF. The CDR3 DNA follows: TGTGCCAGCAGCCAGGGCGCGGGGGCCTCCTACAATGAGCAGTTCTTC.

This CDR3 is CAWSPTGGGSNQPQHF. DNA for the CDR3: TGTGCCTGGAGCCCTACAGGGGGGGGGAGCAATCAGCCCCAGCATTTT. The chain joins TRBV30 to TRBJ1-5, with TRBD1 matching 8 bases. The CDR3 covers 16 residues. The V gene end was trimmed by 3 bases and the J gene end by 1 base; junction bases not matched to a gene: 8. Germline V lookup: CDR1 GTSNPN, CDR2 SVGIG (reference sequence).

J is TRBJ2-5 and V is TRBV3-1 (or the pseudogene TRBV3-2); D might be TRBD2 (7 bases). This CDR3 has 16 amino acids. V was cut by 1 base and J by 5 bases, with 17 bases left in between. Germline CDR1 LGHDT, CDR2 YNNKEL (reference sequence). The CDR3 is CASSQVPTRGAETQYF. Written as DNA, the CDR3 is TGTGCCAGCAGCCAAGTCCCGACTCGGGGGGCGGAGACCCAGTACTTC.

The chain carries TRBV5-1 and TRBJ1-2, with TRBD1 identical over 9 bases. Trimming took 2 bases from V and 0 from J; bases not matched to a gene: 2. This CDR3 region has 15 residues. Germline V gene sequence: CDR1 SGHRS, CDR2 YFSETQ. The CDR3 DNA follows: TGCGCCAGCAGCTTAAGACAGGGGGCTAACTATGGCTACACCTTC. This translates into CASSLRQGANYGYTF.

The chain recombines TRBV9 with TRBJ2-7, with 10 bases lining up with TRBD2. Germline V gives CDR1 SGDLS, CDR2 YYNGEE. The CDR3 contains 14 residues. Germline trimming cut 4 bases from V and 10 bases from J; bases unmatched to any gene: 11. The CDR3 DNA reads TGTGCCAGCAGCTTCGAAACTAGCGGGGCCCCCCAGTACTTC. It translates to CASSFETSGAPQYF.

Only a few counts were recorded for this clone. CDR3 sequence (DNA): TGTGCCAGCAGCAGAAGGGGGACAGTTGAAGCTTTCTTT. Encoded protein: CASSRRGTVEAFF. The chain employs TRBV14 and TRBJ1-1; TRBD1 aligns across 7 bases. Germline V gives CDR1 SGHDN, CDR2 FVKESK. The CDR3 has 13 residues. After removal of 5 bases from V and 7 bases from J, the junction contained 7 bases not matched to a gene.